The rows below give T cell receptor beta chains drawn from one sample of a study of shared clonotypes between healthy human individuals. Assay used: immunoSEQ multiplex PCR; TCRdb lists only in-frame clones, some missing. The repertoire holds over a million clones, about 96% seen once, with roughly 1.2% in the top ten. Source material: naive CD4+ T cells sorted from blood. The receptors derive from a man between 25 and 39 years old in good health. Each CDR3 is given with its conserved first and last residue. A D gene is named only where the DNA matches it firmly. Clone size is given for some rows only: seen once, a few or many times, or a class if the clone is expanded.

CASSRPGLGPDTQYF TGTGCCAGCAGCCGTCCGGGACTAGGTCCAGATACGCAGTATTTT . 15 TRBV7-9 TRBD2 TRBJ2-3
CAGTYKLSGELFF TGTGCCGGAACATACAAACTATCCGGGGAGCTGTTTTTT . 13 TRBV6-1 . TRBJ2-2
CASSLGGSSYNEQFF TGCGCCAGCAGCTTGGGAGGCAGTTCCTACAATGAGCAGTTCTTC . 15 TRBV5-1 . TRBJ2-1
CASSVESLSGVSEQFF TGTGCCAGCAGCGTAGAATCATTATCTGGAGTTAGCGAGCAGTTCTTC . 16 TRBV9 . TRBJ2-1
CASSLLAGATGELFF TGCGCCAGCAGCTTGTTAGCGGGAGCCACCGGGGAGCTGTTTTTT . 15 TRBV5-1 TRBD2 TRBJ2-2
CASSIAGLYNEQFF TGTGCCAGTTCCATAGCGGGACTCTACAATGAGCAGTTCTTC few 14 TRBV19 TRBD2 TRBJ2-1
CASSLVGAGENEKLFF TGTGCCAGCAGCTTGGTGGGTGCCGGGGAGAATGAAAAACTGTTTTTT . 16 TRBV5-5 . TRBJ1-4
CASSPETGGEETQYF TGTGCCAGCTCACCCGAGACAGGAGGCGAAGAGACCCAGTACTTC . 15 TRBV18 . TRBJ2-5
CASSIIRGSGYNEQFF TGTGCCAGTAGTATAATTAGGGGGTCCGGCTACAATGAGCAGTTCTTC . 16 TRBV19 . TRBJ2-1
CASSPGQGGQPQHF TGCGCCAGCAGCCCGGGACAGGGCGGGCAGCCCCAGCATTTT . 14 TRBV5-1 TRBD1 TRBJ1-5
CASSLWRAGGIDNEQFF TGTGCCAGCAGTTTATGGAGAGCGGGCGGGATAGACAATGAGCAGTTCTTC once 17 TRBV28 . TRBJ2-1
CASSMTSAFIYEQYF TGTGCCAGCAGTATGACTAGCGCATTTATTTACGAGCAGTACTTC . 15 TRBV28 TRBD2 TRBJ2-7
CASSSRGGWYNEQFF TGCGCCAGCTCCTCCCGAGGAGGTTGGTACAATGAGCAGTTCTTC . 15 TRBV5-1 . TRBJ2-1
CASSPRPFEGGLQSSYNEQFF TGCGCCAGCAGCCCTAGGCCATTTGAGGGCGGACTCCAGAGCTCCTACAATGAGCAGTTCTTC once 21 TRBV5-1 . TRBJ2-1
CASSSGLGGYTF TGTGCCAGCAGCTCAGGTCTCGGTGGCTACACCTTC once 12 TRBV5-4 . TRBJ1-2
CATGPQNTEAFF TGTGCCACCGGACCCCAGAACACTGAAGCTTTCTTT . 12 TRBV28 . TRBJ1-1
CASSLDPREQFF TGTGCCAGCAGTTTGGACCCCCGTGAGCAGTTCTTC . 12 TRBV27 . TRBJ2-1
CASSPRLALHSTGELFF TGTGCCAGCAGCCCTAGACTAGCCCTTCATTCCACCGGGGAGCTGTTTTTT . 17 TRBV7-8 TRBD2 TRBJ2-2
CASFGLPIGQPQHF TGTGCCAGCTTTGGACTTCCAATAGGTCAGCCCCAGCATTTT . 14 TRBV28 . TRBJ1-5
CASSQLRINQPQHF TGCGCCAGCAGCCAACTAAGAATCAATCAGCCCCAGCATTTT . 14 TRBV4-1 . TRBJ1-5
CASRAGQGEQFF TGTGCCAGCAGGGCTGGACAGGGCGAGCAGTTCTTC . 12 TRBV5-4 TRBD1 TRBJ2-1
CASSLAGGNTEAFF TGTGCCAGCAGCTTAGCAGGGGGGAACACTGAAGCTTTCTTT . 14 TRBV7-9 . TRBJ1-1